The present T cell receptor beta chain was sequenced within a study of shared clonotypes between healthy human individuals. This clone appeared a single time. Its antigen is unidentified. Study findings and constraints: For naive CD4 cells, roughly 5% of clonotypes were shared across a few donors.

Data came from immunoSEQ multiplex PCR; TCRdb stores just in-frame clones and leaves some out. Seen here are fewer than 400,000 clones, 74% observed once, and the top ten hold 10%. The clonotype was recovered from a man aged 25-45 years in good health. The sequenced sample consisted of memory CD4+ T cells sorted from blood. The subset here: CD45RA-negative fraction.

CDR3 amino acids: CSVGSGRETQYF. CDR3 sequence (DNA): TGCAGCGTTGGCAGTGGGAGAGAGACCCAGTACTTC. The genes are TRBV29-1 and TRBJ2-5; possible D gene TRBD2, 5 bases. The CDR3 spans 12 residues. V dropped 4 bases and J dropped 4 bases, with 10 bases sitting between them. The germline gives CDR1 SQVTM, CDR2 ANQGSEA.